This TCR beta chain was observed in a study of blood T cells in healthy people across ages. Study observations and caveats: More naive CD4+ cells and higher diversity were found in long-lived than in aged donors.

A J-beta primer mix and a sample-barcoded 5' primer were used in a second PCR of about 7 to 12 cycles. MiXCR, run by TCRdb on the 5' RACE reads, gives a single entry per CDR3 protein. Found here are around 1,900,000 distinct CDR3 sequences, about two fifths of them singletons; the top ten hold 23%. This clonotype was observed a handful of times. Its target is not known. Input material: blood. The TCR comes from a human donor in good health.

CDR3 sequence: CSARQTNQPQHF. CDR3 bases: TGCAGTGCTCGACAGACTAATCAGCCCCAGCATTTT. The V gene is TRBV20-1, the J gene TRBJ1-5; weak D call: TRBD1 (5 bases). This CDR3 spans 12 amino acids. V was cut by 5 bases and J by 4 bases, with 9 bases left in between. Germline V gives CDR1 DFQATT, CDR2 SNEGSKA (reference sequence).